These 5 T cell receptor beta chains originate from one sample sequenced in a study of spatial heterogeneity in lung cancer. TCRdb redid the calling of the 5' RACE reads with MiXCR, one entry per CDR3 protein. The table has roughly 5,100 distinct CDR3 sequences, over 10% seen once. As for time point: sample taken at primary tumor resection. General study results and limits: The number of expanded tumor alpha and beta chains correlated with mutation number.

The antigens for these receptors are not known. The sample here was lung tumor tissue, taken at surgery. The receptors shown here come from a male donor with early-stage non-small cell lung cancer.

This clonotype has at least ten counts. Here the CDR3 reads CSVAGTSSSYEQYF. In DNA form, the CDR3 reads TGCAGCGTAGCCGGGACATCTTCCTCCTACGAGCAGTACTTC. The gene calls are TRBV29-1 and TRBJ2-7; D perhaps matches TRBD1 (6 bases). CDR3 length equals 14 residues. The V gene's germline CDR1 is SQVTM and CDR2 ANQGSEA. V gave up 6 bases and J gave up 0 bases, with 15 bases separating them.

This clonotype is deemed medium-sized. This rearrangement joins TRBV10-3 to TRBJ2-2; 10 bases align to TRBD2. In germline, CDR1 is ENHRY, CDR2 SYGVKD. The junction had 4 bases not matched to a gene; V was cut back by 3 bases and J by 6 bases. This CDR3 has 15 amino acids. For the CDR3, the DNA is TGTGCCATCAGTGAACTAGCGGGGTATTCCGGGGAGCTGTTTTTT. It is translated as CAISELAGYSGELFF.

The chain is built from TRBV18 and TRBJ2-7; TRBD2 might be the D (6 bases). V shed 4 bases and J shed 5 bases, with 15 bases lying between them. Germline V gene lookup returns CDR1 KGHSH and CDR2 LQKENI. CDR3 size: 14 residues. The chain's CDR3 is CASSLGGVGNEQYF. CDR3 DNA sequence: TGTGCCAGCTCACTCGGAGGGGTCGGGAACGAGCAGTACTTC.

This clonotype was seen repeatedly, ten times or more. The rearrangement links TRBV5-1 to TRBJ1-1; 8 nucleotides agree with TRBD1. The germline gives CDR1 SGHRS, CDR2 YFSETQ. This CDR3 has 17 residues. V lost 4 bases and J lost 0; bases outside the gene matches: 11. For the CDR3, the DNA is TGCGCCAGCAGCCCTGGACAGGGAACGGTAATGAACACTGAAGCTTTCTTT. Residues: CASSPGQGTVMNTEAFF.

This clonotype is labeled as medium-sized (0.01 to 0.1%). The chain recombines TRBV14 with TRBJ1-5, with TRBD1 as a possible D gene (6 bases). Trimming shortened V by 4 bases and J by 11 bases, and 15 bases separated the two germline ends. Germline assignment: CDR1 SGHDN and CDR2 FVKESK. CDR3 size: 13 residues. The CDR3 here is CASSRETGTAQHF. The CDR3 DNA sequence: TGTGCCAGCAGCCGCGAAACAGGGACGGCCCAGCATTTT.